This record covers a single T cell receptor (beta chain). The data were obtained in a study of blood T cell repertoires in COVID-19. Study-level information: Donors in the United States, Italy and Spain gave samples during acute or convalescent COVID-19. PBMCs, B-cell-depleted T cells, or T cells provided the cDNA or gDNA that made up the material.

The CDR3 length is 19 residues. V was clipped by 9 bases and J by 0 bases; unmatched bases: 14. In germline, CDR1 is ENHRY, CDR2 SYGVKD. The data were produced by immunoSEQ multiplex PCR, yet TCRdb's version contains in-frame clones alone and is incomplete. This table has about 71,000 clones, around 85% appearing once. Input material: peripheral blood. This TCR was recovered from a man in his 70s with acute or convalescent COVID-19. The V gene is TRBV10-3, the J gene TRBJ2-1; 13 nucleotides line up with TRBD2. This CDR3 is CAIPKTSGRLGSSYNEQFF. CDR3 nucleotides: TGTGCCATACCAAAGACTAGCGGGAGGCTTGGGAGCTCCTACAATGAGCAGTTCTTC.